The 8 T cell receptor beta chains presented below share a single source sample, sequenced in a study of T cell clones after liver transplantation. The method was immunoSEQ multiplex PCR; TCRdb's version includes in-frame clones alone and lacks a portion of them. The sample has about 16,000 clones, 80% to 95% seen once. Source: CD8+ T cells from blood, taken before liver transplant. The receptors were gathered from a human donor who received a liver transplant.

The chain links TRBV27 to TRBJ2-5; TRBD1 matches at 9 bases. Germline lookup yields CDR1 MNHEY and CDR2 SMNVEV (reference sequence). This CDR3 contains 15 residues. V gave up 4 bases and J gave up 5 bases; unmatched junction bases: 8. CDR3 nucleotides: TGTGCCAGCAGTTGGGGACAGGGAACTAGGGAGACCCAGTACTTC. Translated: CASSWGQGTRETQYF.

In DNA, the CDR3 is TGTGCCAGCAGCGCGCCGGGACAAGGGGATGAGCAGTTCTTC. It yields the protein CASSAPGQGDEQFF. The gene calls are TRBV7-6 and TRBJ2-1; tentatively, D is TRBD1 (6 bases). The germline V gene has CDR1 SGHVS and CDR2 FNYEAQ. The CDR3 loop spans 14 amino acids. Trimming took 5 bases from V and 8 from J, leaving 16 bases between them.

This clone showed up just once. DNA of the CDR3: TGCGCCAGCAGCCAAGATCCCAAGGAGTACTACGAGCAGTACTTC. Residues: CASSQDPKEYYEQYF. The J gene is TRBJ2-7, the V gene TRBV4-1; D remains unclear. This CDR3 has 15 amino acids. V lost 0 bases and J 3 bases, leaving 12 bases between the germline ends. The germline gives CDR1 MGHRA, CDR2 YSYEKL.

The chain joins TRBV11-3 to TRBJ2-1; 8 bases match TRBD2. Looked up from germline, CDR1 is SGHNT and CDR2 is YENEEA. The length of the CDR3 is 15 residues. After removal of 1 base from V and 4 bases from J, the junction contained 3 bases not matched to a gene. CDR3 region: CASSLVSGTYNEQFF. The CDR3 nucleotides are TGTGCCAGCAGCTTAGTTAGCGGGACTTACAATGAGCAGTTCTTC.

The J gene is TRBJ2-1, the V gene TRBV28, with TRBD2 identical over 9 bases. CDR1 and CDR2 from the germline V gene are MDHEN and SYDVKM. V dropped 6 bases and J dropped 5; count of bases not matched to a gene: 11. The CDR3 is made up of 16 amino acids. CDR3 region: CASSPRAGGGHNEQFF. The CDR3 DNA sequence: TGTGCCAGCAGCCCCCGGGCGGGAGGGGGACACAATGAGCAGTTCTTC.

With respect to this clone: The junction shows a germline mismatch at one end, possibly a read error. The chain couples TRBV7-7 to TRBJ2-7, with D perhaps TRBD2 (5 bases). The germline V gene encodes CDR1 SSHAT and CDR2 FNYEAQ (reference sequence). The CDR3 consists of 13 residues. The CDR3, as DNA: TGTGCTAGCAGCTTAGGGCTAGCCGACGAGCAGTACTTC. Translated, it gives CASSLGLADEQYF.

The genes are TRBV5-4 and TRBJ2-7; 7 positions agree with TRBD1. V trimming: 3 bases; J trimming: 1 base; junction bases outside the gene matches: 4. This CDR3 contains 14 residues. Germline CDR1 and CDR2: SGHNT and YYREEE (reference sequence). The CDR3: CASSSRDSSYEQYF. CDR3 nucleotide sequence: TGTGCCAGCAGCTCACGGGACAGTTCCTACGAGCAGTACTTC.

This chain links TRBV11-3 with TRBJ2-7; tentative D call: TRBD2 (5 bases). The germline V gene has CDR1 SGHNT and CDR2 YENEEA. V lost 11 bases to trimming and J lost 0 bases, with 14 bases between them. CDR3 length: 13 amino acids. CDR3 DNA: TGTGCCTCCGAGGGAGATACCTCCTACGAGCAGTACTTC. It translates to CASEGDTSYEQYF.